The clone carrying this TCR beta chain was seen at least ten times. Its cognate antigen is unknown. The data stem from a study of T cell repertoires in cytomegalovirus infection. Study-wide context: CMV infection plus the matching HLA type was flagged by public TCR beta signatures.

Deletions cut 3 bases from V and 8 bases from J, with 5 bases between. The CDR3 has 12 residues. Each CDR3 protein gets one entry after TCRdb re-called the reads with MiXCR. The top ten clones hold 31% of a sample with more than 90,000 distinct CDR3 sequences, around 9.1% of them seen once. Study-level points and caveats: Using cumulative public TCR beta family frequency, the authors identified those who carried CMV together with the relevant HLA. HLA-C-restricted CMV-specific TCR beta clonotypes prevailed in the ex vivo response.

The sequence derives from a human donor in good health (CMV status not recorded). Some clones in this sample may be carry-over from other donors' samples. The gene calls are TRBV12-3 or TRBV12-4 and TRBJ1-6; no definite D call. The specimen was PBMCs, sequenced either directly or after in vitro stimulation (not recorded which). The CDR3 sequence: CASSLTDSPLHF. For the CDR3, the DNA is TGTGCCAGCAGTTTGACCGATTCACCCCTCCACTTT.